This T cell receptor (beta chain) was sequenced during a study of OX40 agonist ivuxolimab in advanced cancers. Assay: immunoSEQ multiplex PCR; the TCRdb copy retains only in-frame clones and omits some. The sample has about 110,000 clones, around 90% seen once. Trimming left V 2 bases short and J 0 bases short, with 12 bases between. The CDR3 extends over 16 amino acids. CDR1 and CDR2 from the germline V gene are SGDLS and YYNGEE. This chain links TRBV9 with TRBJ2-1; possibly TRBD2 for D (6 bases). The material sequenced was CD4+ or CD8+ T cells sorted from blood, taken in a trial of the OX40 agonist ivuxolimab. This clonotype was obtained from an adult with an advanced solid tumor such as melanoma, head and neck, liver or kidney cancer. The CDR3 region is CASSVQAGSSYNEQFF. The CDR3 coding sequence is TGTGCCAGCAGCGTTCAAGCCGGGAGCTCCTACAATGAGCAGTTCTTC.